One sample yielded the 25 T cell receptor beta chains listed below, sequenced in a study of blood T cell repertoires in COVID-19 (dated by TCRdb to 2018 to 2021). Library method: the immunoSEQ multiplex PCR assay. TCRdb mirrors the immuneACCESS table, restricted to in-frame sequences. Some clones are absent from its copies; in checked studies, under half trace to an unresolved V gene, and the reason for the others is unknown. The sample contains 350,000 to 450,000 clones, more than 70% of them found a single time. Roughly 2.1% of the sample is held by the ten biggest clonotypes. The sequenced sample was peripheral blood. The receptor set was obtained from a woman aged 55-69 years with COVID-19, enrolled during active disease.

The rearrangement links TRBV7-9 to TRBJ1-2; D perhaps matches TRBD1 (5 bases). V lost 3 bases and J 8 bases, leaving 10 bases between the germline ends. This CDR3 is built from 12 residues. The germline V gene encodes CDR1 SEHNR and CDR2 FQNEAQ (reference sequence). As DNA, the CDR3 is TGTGCCAGCAGCTTGGGGCGGAACGGCTACACCTTC. Its protein product is CASSLGRNGYTF.

This clone was counted once. The rearrangement joins TRBV18 to TRBJ1-4, with TRBD1 matching over 8 bases. The CDR3 is made up of 15 amino acids. Germline values: CDR1 KGHSH, CDR2 LQKENI. V lost 3 bases, J lost 10 bases, and 10 bases stayed unmatched. The CDR3 nucleotides read TGTGCCAGCTCACCGGACAGGGTGACCTCGGGAAAACTGTTTTTT. Amino acid sequence: CASSPDRVTSGKLFF.

This clone was recorded a few times. This chain uses TRBV5-5 with TRBJ2-2, with 7 bases fitting TRBD2. The CDR3 sequence is 15 residues long. With V trimmed by 4 bases and J by 4 bases, 7 bases remained unmatched. CDR1 and CDR2 (germline): SGHKS, YYEKEE (reference sequence). Here the CDR3 reads CASSPMGGTTGELFF. Here the CDR3 DNA reads TGTGCCAGCAGCCCCATGGGGGGGACCACCGGGGAGCTGTTTTTT.

V is TRBV5-1 and J is TRBJ1-2; D remains unclear. CDR1 SGHRS and CDR2 YFSETQ come from the germline V gene. V was cut by 0 bases and J by 2 bases, with 14 bases left in between. This CDR3 comprises 16 residues. CDR3 in DNA: TGCGCCAGCAGCTTGGCCCGGCAAGTCGGGAACTATGGCTACACCTTC. Encoded protein: CASSLARQVGNYGYTF.

This rearrangement joins TRBV2 to TRBJ2-4, with TRBD1 matching 11 bases. Germline V gene sequence: CDR1 SNHLY, CDR2 FYNNEI. CDR3 length equals 13 residues. V gave up 8 bases and J gave up 5 bases; unmatched junction bases: 2. The CDR3 DNA follows: TGTGCCAGCCTGGACAGGGGGCAAAACATTCAGTACTTC. Protein product: CASLDRGQNIQYF.

The chain employs TRBV28 and TRBJ2-7, with 7 bases that match TRBD1. This CDR3 spans 16 amino acids. Per germline, CDR1 MDHEN and CDR2 SYDVKM. Losses at the gene ends were 4 bases for V and 1 base for J; bases not matched to a gene: 10. The CDR3 reads CASSSPRTGRSYEQYF. CDR3 sequence (DNA): TGTGCCAGCAGTTCCCCCCGGACAGGCCGTTCCTACGAGCAGTACTTC. Based on the CDR3 plus reference TRBV28 and TRBJ2-7, the full variable domain is DVKVTQSSRYLVKRTGEKVFLECVQDMDHENMFWYRQDPGLGLRLIYFSYDVKMKEKGDIPEGYSVSREKKERFSLILESASTNQTSMYLCASSSPRTGRSYEQYFGPGTRLTVT.

This chain links TRBV3-1 (or the pseudogene TRBV3-2) with TRBJ1-5; D unresolved. Trimming removed 6 bases from V and 4 bases from J, with 10 bases in between. Germline V gene sequence: CDR1 LGHDT, CDR2 YNNKEL (reference sequence). The CDR3 runs 13 residues. CDR3 sequence reads: CASSPTVNQPQHF. CDR3 sequence (DNA): TGTGCCAGCAGTCCTACGGTGAATCAGCCCCAGCATTTT.

The chain combines TRBV6-5 with TRBJ1-1, with TRBD1 matching 7 bases. The CDR3 runs 15 residues. Germline V gives CDR1 MNHEY, CDR2 SVGAGI. V was pared by 4 bases and J by 4 bases, with 9 bases of the junction left unmatched. This CDR3 is CASSSTPRGSTEAFF. The CDR3 DNA follows: TGTGCCAGCAGTTCAACACCCAGGGGGAGCACTGAAGCTTTCTTT.

The chain combines TRBV29-1 with TRBJ1-1; D ambiguous. The CDR3 sequence is 12 residues long. Trimming stripped 7 bases from V and 1 base from J, with 10 bases between. The germline V gene encodes CDR1 SQVTM and CDR2 ANQGSEA. The CDR3 nucleotides read TGCAGCGCCCTAGTAGGGAACACTGAAGCTTTCTTT. Protein: CSALVGNTEAFF.

This clone was observed once. The V gene is TRBV2, the J gene TRBJ2-1; a weak D match, TRBD1 (6 bases). Germline V lookup: CDR1 SNHLY, CDR2 FYNNEI. This CDR3 contains 15 residues. V lost 7 bases to trimming and J lost 6 bases, with 19 bases between them. In DNA, the CDR3 is TGTGCCAGCATTGTGGAGACAGGTAATATCAATGAGCAGTTCTTC. Translated, it gives CASIVETGNINEQFF.

CDR3 nucleotide sequence: TGCAGCGTTGACGTCAGTCACACAGATACGCAGTATTTT. This sequence encodes CSVDVSHTDTQYF. V is TRBV29-1 and J is TRBJ2-3, with D uncertain. CDR1 and CDR2 from the germline V gene are SQVTM and ANQGSEA. CDR3 size: 13 residues. V was trimmed by 3 bases and J by 2 bases, leaving 9 bases between them.

The chain links TRBV11-2 to TRBJ2-5; 8 bases agree with TRBD2. This CDR3 is built from 15 residues. Unmatched junction bases numbered 2, after V lost 1 base and J lost 1 base. The germline gives CDR1 SGHAT, CDR2 FQNNGV. The CDR3 reads CASSLGRGGQETQYF. The CDR3, as DNA: TGTGCCAGCAGCTTAGGCCGGGGGGGCCAAGAGACCCAGTACTTC.

The CDR3 region has the DNA TGTGCCACCAGTGGACAGTACTCGCGCGGGGCCAACGTCCTGACTTTC. The encoded protein is CATSGQYSRGANVLTF. The chain recombines TRBV15 with TRBJ2-6; D possibly corresponds to TRBD1 (6 bases). V lost 6 bases and J lost 4, with 16 bases in between. The CDR3 extends over 16 amino acids. The germline V gene encodes CDR1 LNHNV and CDR2 YYDKDF (reference sequence).

This chain connects TRBV2 to TRBJ2-1; weak D call: TRBD2 (5 bases). This CDR3 contains 16 residues. Germline V lookup: CDR1 SNHLY, CDR2 FYNNEI. V lost 0 bases and J 7 bases, leaving 16 bases between the germline ends. CDR3 region: CASSEAWVLVTNEQFF. CDR3 sequence (DNA): TGTGCCAGCAGTGAAGCTTGGGTACTAGTTACGAATGAGCAGTTCTTC.

The CDR3 sequence is CASRNVGTDTQYF. DNA for the CDR3: TGTGCCAGTAGAAACGTAGGCACAGATACGCAGTATTTT. The chain carries TRBV19 and TRBJ2-3; D unresolved. Germline assignment: CDR1 LNHDA and CDR2 SQIVND (reference sequence). V was pared by 6 bases and J by 1 base, with 8 bases between. CDR3 length equals 13 residues.

This clone was counted a few times. J is TRBJ1-4 and V is TRBV29-1, with 9 bases fitting TRBD1. Looked up from germline, CDR1 is SQVTM and CDR2 is ANQGSEA. The CDR3 totals 16 residues. Trimming took 6 bases from V and 0 from J; bases not matched to a gene: 8. Here the CDR3 DNA reads TGCAGCGTGTTGACAGGGGGGTATACAACTAATGAAAAACTGTTTTTT. It codes for CSVLTGGYTTNEKLFF.

This clone was seen once. Other nucleotide sequences in the sample specify the same CDR3. This rearrangement joins TRBV7-9 to TRBJ2-7; D may be TRBD2 (5 bases). Germline V lookup: CDR1 SEHNR, CDR2 FQNEAQ (reference sequence). The CDR3 is made up of 13 amino acids. V lost 2 bases, J lost 3 bases, and 8 bases lay in between. CDR3 in amino acids: CASSLRDFYEQYF. In DNA, the CDR3 is TGTGCCAGCAGCTTACGGGATTTCTACGAGCAGTACTTC.

The rearrangement uses TRBV7-9 and TRBJ1-5; 10 nucleotides match TRBD1. The CDR3 has 13 residues. The V gene end was trimmed by 5 bases and the J gene end by 11 bases; junction bases not matched to a gene: 6. CDR1 and CDR2 (germline): SEHNR, FQNEAQ (reference sequence). CDR3 DNA: TGTGCCAGCAGCATAGGGACAGGGGCATCCCAGCATTTT. This codes for CASSIGTGASQHF.

The chain links TRBV25-1 to TRBJ2-3, with 10 bases matching TRBD1. The junction had 6 bases not matched to a gene; V was cut back by 7 bases and J by 5 bases. From germline, CDR1 is MGHDK and CDR2 SYGVNS. The CDR3 runs to 14 residues. The CDR3 coding sequence is TGTGCCAGCACGCGGACAGGGGGTGTAGATACGCAGTATTTT. This translates into CASTRTGGVDTQYF.

The chain uses TRBV19 and TRBJ1-6; 7 bases match TRBD1. Germline CDR1 reads LNHDA; CDR2 reads SQIVND (reference sequence). J gave up 2 bases and V 2 bases, and 3 bases lay outside the gene matches. This CDR3 comprises 16 residues. The CDR3 loop reads CASSISGTAYNSPLHF. CDR3 in DNA: TGTGCCAGTAGTATATCGGGGACAGCCTATAATTCACCCCTCCACTTT.

The J gene is TRBJ2-1, the V gene TRBV11-2; 7 bases map to TRBD1. V lost 5 bases and J lost 4; bases outside the gene matches: 5. The CDR3 totals 14 residues. Germline assignment: CDR1 SGHAT and CDR2 FQNNGV. CDR3 protein: CASSTMTGYNEQFF. The DNA for the CDR3 is TGTGCCAGCAGCACAATGACAGGGTACAATGAGCAGTTCTTC.

The genes are TRBV5-1 and TRBJ1-2, with TRBD1 matching over 9 bases. CDR1 SGHRS and CDR2 YFSETQ come from the germline V gene. Trimming took 4 bases from V and 8 from J; bases not matched to a gene: 6. The CDR3 spans 13 residues. CDR3 sequence: CASSVGTGRGYTF. The CDR3 coding sequence is TGCGCCAGCAGCGTCGGGACAGGGCGAGGCTACACCTTC.

This clone was observed once. The rearrangement joins TRBV7-2 to TRBJ1-2, with TRBD1 as a possible D gene (5 bases). Germline CDR1 is SGHTA and CDR2 is FQGNSA. V lost 3 bases and J lost 6, with 8 bases in between. CDR3 length: 12 amino acids. The CDR3 region has the DNA TGTGCCAGCAGCTTGCAGACAGATGGCTACACCTTC. Its protein product is CASSLQTDGYTF.

The chain has TRBV12-3 or TRBV12-4 and TRBJ2-3, with a weak D call TRBD1 (6 bases). This CDR3 is 12 amino acids long. Trimming removed 9 bases at V and 0 bases at J, with 7 bases between. CDR3 loop: CASRGSTDTQYF. In DNA form, the CDR3 reads TGTGCCAGTAGGGGGAGCACAGATACGCAGTATTTT.

The chain couples TRBV18 to TRBJ2-7, with TRBD1 matching over 9 bases. Trimming took 5 bases from V and 3 from J; bases not matched to a gene: 14. CDR3 length: 17 residues. Germline V gives CDR1 KGHSH, CDR2 LQKENI. The CDR3 sequence is CASSSVQPGQGNYEQYF. CDR3 nucleotides: TGTGCCAGCTCATCAGTCCAGCCGGGACAGGGTAACTACGAGCAGTACTTC. Drawing the rest from reference TRBV18 and TRBJ2-7, the complete variable domain is NAGVMQNPRHLVRRRGQEARLRCSPMKGHSHVYWYRQLPEEGLKFMVYLQKENIIDESGMPKERFSAEFPKEGPSILRIQQVVRGDSAAYFCASSSVQPGQGNYEQYFGPGTRLTVT.